One sample yielded the 12 T cell receptor beta chains listed below, sequenced in a study of T cell changes during pregnancy in multiple sclerosis. Sequenced by immunoSEQ multiplex PCR; TCRdb stores in-frame clones only, minus some. The sample records some 29,000 clones, 90% to 95% being singletons. The specimen was CD8+ T cells from peripheral blood mononuclear cells, collected in the second trimester of pregnancy. Receptors originate from a female donor in good health, enrolled as a control in a pregnancy study.

This clone qualifies as medium-sized. The gene calls are TRBV7-9 and TRBJ2-1; 13 positions match TRBD2. CDR1 is SEHNR, CDR2 FQNEAQ, per germline (reference sequence). The V and J ends lost 3 bases and 4 bases, in that order; junction bases with no gene match: 0. This CDR3 contains 15 residues. CDR3 in DNA: TGTGCCAGCAGCTTGACTAGCGGGGGGTACAATGAGCAGTTCTTC. Amino acids: CASSLTSGGYNEQFF.

This chain joins TRBV7-3 and TRBJ1-5; 7 bases align to TRBD1. This CDR3 is built from 22 residues. The V and J ends lost 2 bases and 0 bases, in that order; junction bases with no gene match: 22. CDR1 is SGHTA, CDR2 FQGTGA, per germline. CDR3 DNA: TGTGCCAGCAGCTTATTCAGGGGGTTTTGTTCCTGCCGTATCTATAGCAATCAGCCCCAGCATTTT. It specifies CASSLFRGFCSCRIYSNQPQHF.

The chain carries TRBV30 and TRBJ1-2; tentative D call: TRBD1 (5 bases). Germline lookup yields CDR1 GTSNPN and CDR2 SVGIG (reference sequence). There are 15 residues in the CDR3. V was cut by 1 base and J by 5 bases, with 17 bases left in between. The CDR3 spells CAWSDLRGMIYGYTF. CDR3 coding DNA: TGTGCCTGGAGTGACCTTCGGGGGATGATATATGGCTACACCTTC.

This rearrangement joins TRBV27 to TRBJ2-7, with TRBD1 identical over 8 bases. V dropped 10 bases and J dropped 3; count of bases not matched to a gene: 5. Germline-derived CDR1 and CDR2 are MNHEY and SMNVEV (reference sequence). The CDR3 consists of 12 residues. The chain's CDR3 is CATTGVSYEQYF. For the CDR3, the DNA is TGTGCCACGACAGGGGTTAGCTACGAGCAGTACTTC.

The chain links TRBV27 to TRBJ2-7, with D possibly being TRBD1 (6 bases). The CDR3 is 13 amino acids. Trimming took 6 bases from V and 3 from J, leaving 12 bases between them. CDR1 is MNHEY and CDR2 is SMNVEV in the germline V gene (reference sequence). The CDR3, as DNA: TGTGCCAGCAGACCCGCAGGGGACTACGAGCAGTACTTC. This gives the protein CASRPAGDYEQYF.

This chain joins TRBV27 and TRBJ1-2, with 10 positions matching TRBD1. CDR3 size: 16 residues. V dropped 5 bases and J dropped 5; count of bases not matched to a gene: 11. Germline loops: CDR1 MNHEY, CDR2 SMNVEV (reference sequence). DNA of the CDR3: TGTGCCAGCAGTCCAAAGGTGACAGGGGGCCAGTATGGCTACACCTTC. Amino acid sequence: CASSPKVTGGQYGYTF.

The J gene is TRBJ2-3, the V gene TRBV11-2; TRBD2 agrees at 7 bases. Trimming took 5 bases from V and 3 from J; bases not matched to a gene: 5. The CDR3 extends over 14 amino acids. CDR1 and CDR2 from the germline V gene are SGHAT and FQNNGV. CDR3 amino acids: CASSTGGVTDTQYF. CDR3 nucleotides: TGTGCCAGCAGCACTGGGGGGGTAACAGATACGCAGTATTTT.

The genes are TRBV9 and TRBJ1-2; no definite D call. The CDR3 consists of 13 residues. V lost 3 bases to trimming and J lost 5 bases, with 11 bases between them. Germline V gene sequence: CDR1 SGDLS, CDR2 YYNGEE. This CDR3 reads CASSGGEVYGYTF. The CDR3 DNA is TGTGCCAGCAGCGGAGGAGAGGTGTATGGCTACACCTTC.

Here the CDR3 reads CSVYTLHRVSSLDTEAFF. Written as DNA, the CDR3 is TGCAGCGTTTACACACTGCACAGGGTATCTTCGTTGGACACTGAAGCTTTCTTT. V gene TRBV29-1 combines with J gene TRBJ1-1; D possibly corresponds to TRBD1 (6 bases). The germline gives CDR1 SQVTM, CDR2 ANQGSEA. The V end was cut by 5 bases, the J end by 3 bases, with 28 bases between. CDR3 length: 18 residues.

The chain has TRBV7-2 and TRBJ1-2; weak D call: TRBD1 (5 bases). V was clipped by 2 bases and J by 6 bases, with 10 bases between them. Germline V gene sequence: CDR1 SGHTA, CDR2 FQGNSA. This CDR3 spans 13 amino acids. CDR3 sequence reads: CASSLQGTDGYTF. The CDR3 DNA is TGTGCCAGCAGCTTACAGGGTACCGATGGCTACACCTTC.

The chain is built from TRBV4-2 and TRBJ2-1; TRBD2 agrees at 10 bases. Per germline, CDR1 LGHNA and CDR2 YNFKEQ. This CDR3 is built from 19 residues. V lost 1 base and J lost 0; bases outside the gene matches: 9. The CDR3 region is CASSQGLAGDSSSYNEQFF. DNA for the CDR3: TGTGCCAGCAGCCAAGGGCTAGCGGGGGATTCTAGCTCCTACAATGAGCAGTTCTTC.

The genes are TRBV7-9 and TRBJ1-5, with TRBD1 matching 7 bases. The V segment lost 5 bases and the J segment 1 base; nucleotides outside the gene matches: 14. From germline, CDR1 is SEHNR and CDR2 FQNEAQ (reference sequence). The CDR3 runs 18 residues. CDR3 coding DNA: TGTGCCAGCAGCGATGGACGAGACAGGGCAGGGAGCAATCAGCCCCAGCATTTT. Encoded protein: CASSDGRDRAGSNQPQHF.